This paragraph covers one T cell receptor beta chain sequence. The clone's antigen remains unknown. No much larger clonotype is one base removed from it; base qualities were not supplied. This record comes from a study of shared clonotypes between healthy human individuals (TCRdb year 2020). At the level of the whole study: A few men and two women, aged 18 to 49 years, made up the cohort. Leukapheresis yielded between about 0.94 and 8.9 billion PBMCs per donor. To estimate repertoire size and how much clonotypes are shared between individuals, the study performed deep sequencing of blood TCR repertoires from about five healthy adults. Libraries were prepared and TCR repertoires were sequenced by different laboratories using diverse techniques, in order to increase sequencing depth and limit assay-specific biases. For each donor, CD4 naive and CD4 memory were each run on three plates, CD8 naive on two plates, and CD8 memory on one plate.

The germline V gene (reference sequence) provides CDR1 SEHNR and CDR2 FQNEAQ. Counted from cysteine to phenylalanine, this CDR3 has 19 amino acids. Only the CDR3 portion is preserved as DNA: 57 bases, with reading frame beginning at the first base. V loses 4 bases of germline sequence and J loses 4 bases, and the interval between the two ends is 26 bases. TCR CDR3 regions were amplified from genomic DNA by multiplex PCR using the deep immunoSEQ assay. Extracted genomic DNA from each cell subset was spread evenly across all wells of several immunoSEQ 96-well plates, with each plate serving as a replicate. For sorted subsets, each replicate PCR was loaded with approximately 190 ng genomic DNA, equivalent to 30,000 or so T cell genomes. Purified libraries were measured with a Qubit 3.0 fluorometer, size-checked on a Bioanalyzer 2100, and measured again with the KAPA Library Quantification kit. Each immunoSEQ 96-well plate was sequenced on its own single-read 150-cycle Illumina NextSeq 550 flow cell. The study's own analysis went as follows. The immunoSEQ output contained only junctional sequences without quality scores, so filtering could not match that applied to full-length reads. Sequences were annotated with PyIR, a Python wrapper for IgBLAST v1.9, using IMGT germline references to assign V/J genes and CDR3. Reads were removed for weak V/J assignments (E-value above 1e-6), missing CDR3, stop codons, out-of-frame junctions, or ambiguous translated residues. A V3J clonotype was defined by an identical inferred V gene, J gene, and CDR3 amino acid sequence. The percentage overlap between two repertoires was calculated by dividing the number of shared unique clonotypes by the size of the smaller repertoire. Richness of each repertoire was evaluated using RTK rarefaction, the Chao1 estimator, and Recon v2.1 estimates of unobserved clonotypes. OLGA was used to compute generation probabilities for all TCRbeta clonotypes that the gDNA method yielded from a handful of donors. TCRdb obtained this table from immuneACCESS and retained in-frame rearrangements with V and J assigned. These tables miss some clones; where compared with another copy, unresolved V genes account for less than half of the shortfall, and the remainder is unexplained. Clone size and the V and J calls come from that table; the DNA yielded D and trimming. The sample data list roughly 1,500,000 clones, and about 98% of these were observed just once. Clones ranked in the top ten supply about 0.4% of the sample.

Results and caveats for the whole study, not just this receptor: Sampling was restricted to blood, and TCR repertoires in tissue are likely to differ from TCR repertoires in blood. When a handful of donors were compared, the shared fraction of clonotypes was 5% to 6.5% for naive CD4, about 4% for naive CD8, 2% to 2.5% for memory CD4, and 0.3% to 0.5% for memory CD8. Even with the large sequencing depth, rarefaction of the sorted-subset datasets indicated that sequencing was incomplete. Based on pairwise subsampling, the degree of clonotype sharing among donors was expected to be affected by sequencing depth. Compared with non-shared clonotypes, clonotypes shared by all four sorted-subset donors had higher generation probabilities. Estimated clonotype richness was generally larger for naive than for memory subsets. Because the study included a small number of donors, the genetic and exposure-history diversity represented was limited.

Healthy HIV-negative adults with no recently reported acute infections or vaccinations were included as donors. Every donor was a Caucasian adult residing in Nashville, Tennessee, USA. Magnetic negative selection was used to enrich CD4+ T cells, after which naive cells were positively selected on CD45RA and the negative fraction became the memory subset. Blood was collected by leukapheresis, and PBMCs were isolated by Ficoll-Histopaque density gradient centrifugation and then cryopreserved in liquid nitrogen vapor phase. Analytical flow cytometry was used to check the purity and quantity of each magnetically sorted T cell population. Each sorted fraction had its genomic DNA isolated and then quantified by UV absorbance on a Nanodrop 2000c.

The receptor's source is a man aged 25 to 40 in good health. The sequence links TRBV7-9 to TRBJ1-3; perhaps TRBD1 is the D gene, with 6 bases matching. Input material: naive CD4+ T cells sorted from blood. Sample cell subset or site, as interpreted from the label and publication: CD45RA+ positively selected. The CDR3 here reads CASSSLTGSGFLSGNTIYF. The sequenced DNA is TGTGCCAGCAGCTCATTGACAGGTTCGGGTTTCCTATCCGGAAACACCATATATTTT.